Below, 8 T cell receptor beta chains from the same sample are listed, as sequenced in a study of Graves' ophthalmopathy and Graves' hyperthyroidism. The TCR beta CDR3 regions underwent amplification from RNA transcripts. HTBI-primed RT-PCR formed the first round, and a multiplex PCR formed the second. Each CDR3 protein gets one entry after TCRdb re-called the multiplex PCR reads with MiXCR. The sample shows 500,000 to 600,000 distinct CDR3 sequences, 35% to 40% of them seen only once. Sequenced material: peripheral blood or thyroid tissue (not recorded which). Receptor source: an adult man with Graves' hyperthyroidism.

The J gene is TRBJ2-7, the V gene TRBV2; 9 nucleotides agree with TRBD1. V lost 4 bases, J lost 2 bases, and 9 bases stayed unmatched. Germline assignment: CDR1 SNHLY and CDR2 FYNNEI. The CDR3 runs 16 residues. CDR3 sequence (DNA): TGTGCCAGCAGTGTTGGGACAGGGCCCCCCCCCTACGAGCAGTACTTC. This encodes CASSVGTGPPPYEQYF.

The rearrangement links TRBV7-6 to TRBJ1-1, with TRBD1 identical over 7 bases. Germline CDR1 is SGHVS and CDR2 is FNYEAQ. V shed 10 bases, J shed 0 bases, and the junction held 14 bases outside the gene matches. The CDR3 loop spans 16 amino acids. The CDR3 sequence: CAISRGDRSMNTEAFF. In DNA form, the CDR3 reads TGTGCCATCTCTCGGGGGGACAGAAGCATGAACACTGAAGCTTTCTTT.

As for this clonotype: A junction boundary mismatches the germline segment, possibly from a read error. The rearrangement joins TRBV7-9 to TRBJ2-1; 9 bases align to TRBD2. This CDR3 is 15 amino acids long. Germline CDR1 is SEHNR and CDR2 is FQNEAQ (reference sequence). DNA of the CDR3: TGTGCCAGCAGCGTAGCGGGGGACGGCTACAATGAGCAGTTCTTC. This encodes CASSVAGDGYNEQFF.

The chain employs TRBV24-1 and TRBJ1-1, with TRBD1 identical over 12 bases. Germline V gene lookup returns CDR1 KGHDR and CDR2 SFDVKD. Trimming removed 11 bases from V and 5 bases from J; junction bases left unmatched: 14. CDR3 length equals 16 residues. CDR3 nucleotides: TGTGCCAGCAGCTCAACCGGGACAGGGGGCGTTACTGAAGCTTTCTTT. Amino acid sequence: CASSSTGTGGVTEAFF.

The table lists this clonotype with a few counts. The V and J genes are TRBV12-3 or TRBV12-4 and TRBJ1-4; D remains ambiguous. Trimming cost V 5 bases and J 0 bases, with 10 bases left between them. The CDR3 consists of 15 residues. The CDR3 DNA reads as TGTGCCAGCAGTGATCACTTTTCAACTAATGAAAAACTGTTTTTT. Translating gives CASSDHFSTNEKLFF.

V gene TRBV24-1 combines with J gene TRBJ2-5; 9 nucleotides match TRBD2. Germline V gene data show CDR1 as KGHDR and CDR2 as SFDVKD. The CDR3 has 14 amino acids. V shed 5 bases, J shed 1 base, and the junction held 1 base outside the gene matches. CDR3 nucleotide sequence: TGTGCCACCAGTGGCGGGAGGGCCCAAGAGACCCAGTACTTC. Translation: CATSGGRAQETQYF.

This clonotype was counted at least ten times. The chain links TRBV20-1 to TRBJ2-5; D is ambiguous. The V gene lost 3 bases and the J gene lost 1 base, with 6 bases spanning the gap. Per the germline V gene, CDR1 is DFQATT and CDR2 is SNEGSKA (reference sequence). The CDR3 totals 12 residues. CDR3 nucleotides: TGCAGTGCTAGTCACATCCAAGAGACCCAGTACTTC. Translating gives CSASHIQETQYF.

This clonotype occurred many times. The rearrangement uses TRBV5-8 and TRBJ1-1; the D is unclear. In germline, CDR1 is SGHTS, CDR2 YDEGEE. V shed 0 bases and J shed 6 bases, with 9 bases lying between them. There are 13 residues in the CDR3. This CDR3 is CASSLAGGSEAFF. For the CDR3, the DNA is TGTGCCAGCAGCTTGGCGGGAGGCTCTGAAGCTTTCTTT.